The 32 T cell receptor beta chains below come from one sample, sequenced in a study of blood T cell repertoires in COVID-19. Assay used: immunoSEQ multiplex PCR; TCRdb lists only in-frame clones, some missing. The sample lists approximately 240,000 clones, more than 65% occurring once. The specimen sequenced was peripheral blood. These receptors were obtained from a woman in her forties with active or convalescent COVID-19.

V gene TRBV15 combines with J gene TRBJ1-1; D call uncertain. V was cut by 1 base and J by 4 bases, with 13 bases left in between. Germline V gene lookup returns CDR1 LNHNV and CDR2 YYDKDF (reference sequence). CDR3 length: 15 amino acids. This CDR3 is CATSRGAGVATEAFF. The CDR3 coding sequence is TGTGCCACCAGCAGAGGAGCCGGGGTGGCCACTGAAGCTTTCTTT.

The V and J genes are TRBV19 and TRBJ1-2; the D is unclear. The CDR3 is 12 residues long. Germline assignment: CDR1 LNHDA and CDR2 SQIVND (reference sequence). Trimming took 6 bases from V and 4 from J, leaving 9 bases between them. CDR3 sequence reads: CASSLDIYGYTF. CDR3 coding DNA: TGTGCCAGTAGCCTTGACATCTATGGCTACACCTTC.

The chain has TRBV25-1 and TRBJ1-1; D gene ambiguous. CDR1 and CDR2 from the germline V gene are MGHDK and SYGVNS. This CDR3 has 14 amino acids. V was clipped by 2 bases and J by 2 bases, with 9 bases between them. The CDR3 DNA sequence: TGTGCCAGCAGTGAAAATCAGGCTAACACTGAAGCTTTCTTT. This encodes CASSENQANTEAFF.

The genes are TRBV10-2 and TRBJ1-5; perhaps TRBD1 as D (5 bases). The CDR3 is 15 residues long. Germline assignment: CDR1 WSHSY and CDR2 SAAADI. With 3 bases removed from V and 2 bases from J, the gap between germline ends came to 11 bases. CDR3 loop: CASSDPGWGNQPQHF. The CDR3 nucleotides read TGCGCCAGCAGTGACCCAGGGTGGGGCAATCAGCCCCAGCATTTT.

V is TRBV21-1 and J is TRBJ1-5; the DNA was not compared with TRBD1, the D call given in the table. TRBV21-1 is a pseudogene locus. The CDR3 runs 17 residues. CDR3 nucleotides: TGTGCCAGCAGCAAACGCCTCGCAGGGGGTTTGGGGCAGCCCCAGCATTTT. Amino acid sequence: CASSKRLAGGLGQPQHF.

The chain combines TRBV19 with TRBJ1-2; the match to TRBD1 covers 8 bases. After removal of 10 bases from V and 5 bases from J, the junction contained 15 bases not matched to a gene. This CDR3 region has 15 residues. Germline V lookup: CDR1 LNHDA, CDR2 SQIVND (reference sequence). CDR3 in amino acids: CAIQSYSQGEYGYTF. The CDR3 region has the DNA TGTGCCATTCAAAGTTACTCACAGGGGGAGTATGGCTACACCTTC.

The rearrangement uses TRBV9 and TRBJ2-1; TRBD2 agrees at 11 bases. This CDR3 has 15 residues. Looked up from germline, CDR1 is SGDLS and CDR2 is YYNGEE. With 3 bases clipped from V and 4 bases from J, the junction kept 3 bases outside the gene matches. CDR3 bases: TGTGCCAGCAGCGGTAGCGGGGGGGCGTACAATGAGCAGTTCTTC. It is translated as CASSGSGGAYNEQFF.

The V call is TRBV5-6, the J call TRBJ1-1, with a weak D call TRBD1 (6 bases). From germline, CDR1 is SGHDT and CDR2 YYEEEE. This CDR3 has 12 residues. V lost 0 bases and J lost 11, with 11 bases in between. CDR3 sequence reads: CASSLGTTGAFF. The DNA for the CDR3 is TGTGCCAGCAGCTTGGGTACGACAGGCGCTTTCTTT.

The chain joins TRBV14 to TRBJ1-4, with 7 bases identical to TRBD1. Germline V gene data show CDR1 as SGHDN and CDR2 as FVKESK. V trimming: 4 bases; J trimming: 4 bases; junction bases outside the gene matches: 9. The CDR3 runs to 16 residues. DNA of the CDR3: TGTGCCAGCAGCCCCGGACAGGCCGTGGGTAATGAAAAACTGTTTTTT. This encodes CASSPGQAVGNEKLFF. Looking up the rest from reference TRBV14 and TRBJ1-4 gives the full variable domain: EAGVTQFPSHSVIEKGQTVTLRCDPISGHDNLYWYRRVMGKEIKFLLHFVKESKQDESGMPNNRFLAERTGGTYSTLKVQPAELEDSGVYFCASSPGQAVGNEKLFFGSGTQLSVL.

The V gene is TRBV6-1, the J gene TRBJ1-4, with no clear D. This CDR3 region has 11 residues. V was pared by 6 bases and J by 6 bases, with 5 bases between. Germline V gene data show CDR1 as MNHNS and CDR2 as SASEGT. This CDR3 is CASSTDEKLFF. CDR3 in DNA: TGTGCCAGCAGCACAGATGAAAAACTGTTTTTT.

This chain links TRBV5-1 with TRBJ2-1; 11 nucleotides match TRBD2. Per the germline V gene, CDR1 is SGHRS and CDR2 is YFSETQ. With 0 bases clipped from V and 7 bases from J, the junction kept 3 bases outside the gene matches. The CDR3 covers 15 residues. For the CDR3, the DNA is TGCGCCAGCAGCTTGGTTAGCGGGGGGGTTAATGAGCAGTTCTTC. Residues: CASSLVSGGVNEQFF.

The chain uses TRBV30 and TRBJ2-7; 15 nucleotides line up with TRBD2. The CDR3 contains 17 residues. Germline V gene data show CDR1 as GTSNPN and CDR2 as SVGIG (reference sequence). Germline trimming cut 5 bases from V and 0 bases from J; bases unmatched to any gene: 8. CDR3 sequence: CAWDWTSGGVGSYEQYF. In nucleotides, the CDR3 is TGTGCCTGGGATTGGACTAGCGGGGGGGTTGGCTCCTACGAGCAGTACTTC.

The chain uses TRBV6-5 and TRBJ1-1; tentatively, D is TRBD1 (5 bases). The germline CDR1 and CDR2 sequences are MNHEY and SVGAGI. V dropped 5 bases and J dropped 4 bases, with 11 bases sitting between them. The CDR3 is 13 residues long. The CDR3 here is CASSTRGGTEAFF. CDR3 bases: TGTGCCAGCAGTACGCGGGGCGGCACTGAAGCTTTCTTT.

This clone was counted between two and nine times. This chain links TRBV4-1 with TRBJ1-2, with D unresolved. V shed 1 base and J shed 2 bases, with 17 bases lying between them. Germline CDR1 is MGHRA and CDR2 is YSYEKL. There are 17 residues in the CDR3. CDR3 sequence (DNA): TGCGCCAGCAGCCAAGGGAGCGGCGGGAAAACCAACTATGGCTACACCTTC. Translated, it gives CASSQGSGGKTNYGYTF.

The gene calls are TRBV21-1 and TRBJ1-5. TRBV21-1 is tagged as a pseudogene. The CDR3 sequence is 18 residues long. The CDR3 spells CASSKGGGIQGDNQPQHF. The CDR3 DNA reads TGTGCCAGCAGCAAAGGGGGGGGGATTCAGGGTGACAATCAGCCCCAGCATTTT.

The CDR3 loop reads CASSAQQGARGQPQHF. Here the CDR3 DNA reads TGTGCCAGCAGCGCACAACAGGGGGCGCGCGGTCAGCCCCAGCATTTT. The chain joins TRBV7-2 to TRBJ1-5; the match to TRBD1 covers 9 bases. There are 16 residues in the CDR3. Germline CDR1 SGHTA, CDR2 FQGNSA. Losses at the gene ends were 5 bases for V and 6 bases for J; bases not matched to a gene: 11.

The CDR3 region is CATSFGDTQYF. The CDR3 nucleotides are TGTGCCACGAGTTTCGGAGATACGCAGTATTTT. The V and J genes are TRBV24-1 and TRBJ2-3; D is undetermined. This CDR3 spans 11 amino acids. Germline values: CDR1 KGHDR, CDR2 SFDVKD. The V gene lost 10 bases and the J gene lost 5 bases, with 9 bases spanning the gap.

This chain joins TRBV19 and TRBJ2-3; 8 bases match TRBD1. Trimming removed 6 bases from V and 1 base from J; junction bases left unmatched: 3. The CDR3 has 14 amino acids. Per the germline V gene, CDR1 is LNHDA and CDR2 is SQIVND (reference sequence). CDR3 protein: CASSNRGGTDTQYF. The CDR3 DNA reads TGTGCCAGTAGCAACAGGGGGGGCACAGATACGCAGTATTTT.

J is TRBJ2-2 and V is TRBV3-1 (or the pseudogene TRBV3-2); D is unclear. V shed 4 bases and J shed 8 bases, with 14 bases lying between them. The CDR3 extends over 14 amino acids. Germline CDR1 is LGHDT and CDR2 is YNNKEL (reference sequence). The CDR3 loop is CASSPSRSSGELFF. DNA for the CDR3: TGTGCCAGCAGCCCCTCTAGGTCCTCAGGGGAGCTGTTTTTT.

V usage is TRBV19 and J usage is TRBJ2-3, with 11 bases lining up with TRBD2. Germline CDR1 LNHDA, CDR2 SQIVND (reference sequence). The V segment lost 5 bases and the J segment 4 bases; nucleotides outside the gene matches: 5. CDR3 size: 15 residues. The CDR3 here is CASSYSGGGPDTQYF. The CDR3 DNA reads as TGTGCCAGTAGTTATAGCGGGGGGGGGCCAGATACGCAGTATTTT.

Remarks on this clone: Distinct nucleotide sequences in the sample also encode this CDR3. The chain uses TRBV27 and TRBJ1-3, with 7 bases matching TRBD1. V lost 5 bases to trimming and J lost 0 bases; unmatched junction nucleotides: 1. Germline V lookup: CDR1 MNHEY, CDR2 SMNVEV (reference sequence). The CDR3 runs 14 residues. CDR3 amino acids: CASSRQGSGNTIYF. The DNA of the CDR3 is TGTGCCAGCAGTCGACAGGGCTCTGGAAACACCATATATTTT.

The chain links TRBV5-1 to TRBJ2-2; TRBD1 might be the D (6 bases). This CDR3 has 19 amino acids. V lost 3 bases, J lost 4 bases, and 25 bases lay in between. Germline V gene sequence: CDR1 SGHRS, CDR2 YFSETQ. In DNA form, the CDR3 reads TGCGCCAGCAGCTATGAAACGACAGGAACCCTGCCGAGCACCGGGGAGCTGTTTTTT. This translates into CASSYETTGTLPSTGELFF.

V usage is TRBV9 and J usage is TRBJ1-2; D is perhaps TRBD1 (6 bases). The CDR3 runs 14 residues. V was cut by 0 bases and J by 5 bases, with 11 bases left in between. Germline V CDR1 and CDR2: SGDLS, YYNGEE. The CDR3, as DNA: TGTGCCAGCAGCGTAGGCGACAGGTTATATGGCTACACCTTC. Translated, it gives CASSVGDRLYGYTF.

The V and J genes are TRBV10-3 and TRBJ2-1; 8 nucleotides align to TRBD1. Germline V gives CDR1 ENHRY, CDR2 SYGVKD. V shed 5 bases, J shed 6 bases, and the junction held 12 bases outside the gene matches. This CDR3 comprises 16 residues. CDR3 residues: CAISRQGFDGANEQFF. CDR3 nucleotides: TGTGCCATCAGTAGACAGGGGTTCGACGGGGCCAATGAGCAGTTCTTC.

This clone appeared a few times. J is TRBJ1-3 and V is TRBV5-1; TRBD1 matches 7 bases. Germline V gene lookup returns CDR1 SGHRS and CDR2 YFSETQ. V dropped 4 bases and J dropped 4; count of bases not matched to a gene: 11. CDR3 size: 16 residues. In nucleotides, the CDR3 is TGCGCCAGCAGCCTAAATCCAGGGGGGCGCGGAAACACCATATATTTT. Translated, it gives CASSLNPGGRGNTIYF.

The V call is TRBV28, the J call TRBJ1-5; D unclear. Per the germline V gene, CDR1 is MDHEN and CDR2 is SYDVKM. Deletions cut 5 bases from V and 1 base from J, with 9 bases between. This CDR3 is built from 14 residues. Here the CDR3 DNA reads TGTGCCAGCAGTCCCCCCGGGAGCAATCAGCCCCAGCATTTT. It encodes CASSPPGSNQPQHF.

The chain is built from TRBV6-5 and TRBJ2-2; a weak D match, TRBD2 (5 bases). The length of the CDR3 is 15 residues. Trimming stripped 5 bases from V and 3 bases from J, with 13 bases between. Germline assignment: CDR1 MNHEY and CDR2 SVGAGI. The CDR3 bases are TGTGCCAGCAGTCGGACTCCCCAGGACACCGGGGAGCTGTTTTTT. Translated, it gives CASSRTPQDTGELFF.

The chain carries TRBV19 and TRBJ1-1; D gene uncertain. The germline V gene has CDR1 LNHDA and CDR2 SQIVND (reference sequence). Trimming pared 3 bases from V and 8 bases from J, leaving 13 bases between. The CDR3 is made up of 13 amino acids. For the CDR3, the DNA is TGTGCCAGTAGTATGACCCCGCAGGTCGAAGCTTTCTTT. Translating gives CASSMTPQVEAFF.

The chain joins TRBV28 to TRBJ1-1, with D hard to call. V shed 6 bases and J shed 2 bases, with 19 bases lying between them. Germline values: CDR1 MDHEN, CDR2 SYDVKM. CDR3 size: 16 residues. Here the CDR3 reads CASSPWRVDTNTEAFF. The CDR3 DNA reads as TGTGCCAGCAGCCCCTGGCGGGTGGATACCAACACTGAAGCTTTCTTT. Full variable domain (missing parts from reference TRBV28 and TRBJ1-1): DVKVTQSSRYLVKRTGEKVFLECVQDMDHENMFWYRQDPGLGLRLIYFSYDVKMKEKGDIPEGYSVSREKKERFSLILESASTNQTSMYLCASSPWRVDTNTEAFFGQGTRLTVV.

The chain links TRBV28 to TRBJ1-5; D unclear. CDR1 is MDHEN, CDR2 SYDVKM, per germline. The CDR3 runs to 15 residues. V gave up 2 bases and J gave up 3 bases, with 11 bases separating them. CDR3 amino acids: CASSLRVNLNQPQHF. In DNA, the CDR3 is TGTGCCAGCAGTTTACGGGTGAACCTCAATCAGCCCCAGCATTTT.

This clone was observed a few times. This chain uses TRBV2 with TRBJ1-1, with D hard to call. Germline V lookup: CDR1 SNHLY, CDR2 FYNNEI. The length of the CDR3 is 14 residues. V lost 7 bases, J lost 0 bases, and 12 bases lay in between. CDR3 nucleotide sequence: TGTGCCAGCAACGGGGAGGTGATGAACACTGAAGCTTTCTTT. It is translated as CASNGEVMNTEAFF.

This rearrangement joins TRBV28 to TRBJ1-2; D not certain. Germline CDR1 reads MDHEN; CDR2 reads SYDVKM. This CDR3 region has 14 residues. Trimming removed 6 bases from V and 8 bases from J, with 19 bases in between. This chain's CDR3 is CASRVLGPAMGYTF. Here the CDR3 DNA reads TGTGCCAGCAGGGTTCTTGGGCCGGCTATGGGCTACACCTTC.